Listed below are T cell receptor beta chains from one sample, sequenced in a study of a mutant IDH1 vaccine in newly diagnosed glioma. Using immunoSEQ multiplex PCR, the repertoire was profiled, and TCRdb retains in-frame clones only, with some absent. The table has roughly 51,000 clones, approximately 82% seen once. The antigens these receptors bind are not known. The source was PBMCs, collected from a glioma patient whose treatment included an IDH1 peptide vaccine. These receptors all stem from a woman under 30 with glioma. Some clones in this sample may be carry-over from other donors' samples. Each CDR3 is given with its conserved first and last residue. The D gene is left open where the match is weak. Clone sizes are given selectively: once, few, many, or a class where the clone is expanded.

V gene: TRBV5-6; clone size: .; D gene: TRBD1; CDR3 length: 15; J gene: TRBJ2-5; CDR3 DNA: TGTGCCAGCAGCTGGGGGACAGGGCGGGGAGAGACCCAGTACTTC; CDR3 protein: CASSWGTGRGETQYF
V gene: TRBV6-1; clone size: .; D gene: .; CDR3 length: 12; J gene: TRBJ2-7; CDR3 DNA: TGTGCCAGCAGTGAAGTTGGGTACGAGCAGTACTTC; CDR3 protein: CASSEVGYEQYF
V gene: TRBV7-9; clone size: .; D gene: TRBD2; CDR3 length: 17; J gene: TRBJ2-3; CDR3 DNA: TGTGCCAGCAGCTTAGCGCTAGCGGGAGGGGTCACAGATACGCAGTATTTT; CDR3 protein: CASSLALAGGVTDTQYF
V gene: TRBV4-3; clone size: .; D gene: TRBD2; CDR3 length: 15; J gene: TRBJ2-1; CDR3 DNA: TGCGCCAGCAGCGGTTGGCTAGCGGCCTACAATGAGCAGTTCTTC; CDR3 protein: CASSGWLAAYNEQFF
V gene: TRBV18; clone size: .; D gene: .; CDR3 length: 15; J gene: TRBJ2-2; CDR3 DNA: TGTGCCAGCTCACCTCCCGCAGGGCACACCGGGGAGCTGTTTTTT; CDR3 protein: CASSPPAGHTGELFF
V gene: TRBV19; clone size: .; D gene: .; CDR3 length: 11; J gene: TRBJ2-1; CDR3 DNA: TGTGCCAGTAGTATAGGCGCTGAGCAGTTCTTC; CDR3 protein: CASSIGAEQFF
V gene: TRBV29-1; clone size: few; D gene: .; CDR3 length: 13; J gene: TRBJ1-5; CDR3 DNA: TGCAGCGTTGGGTTTGGTAGCAATCAGCCCCAGCATTTT; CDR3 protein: CSVGFGSNQPQHF
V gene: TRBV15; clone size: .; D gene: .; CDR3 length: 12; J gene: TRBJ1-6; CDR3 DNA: TGTGCCACCAGTCGGGGATACTCACCCCTCCACTTT; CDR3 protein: CATSRGYSPLHF
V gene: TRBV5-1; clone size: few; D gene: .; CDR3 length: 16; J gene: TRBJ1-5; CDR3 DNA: TGCGCCAGCAGCCCCATTGGGGTAGGAGCCAATCAGCCCCAGCATTTT; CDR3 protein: CASSPIGVGANQPQHF
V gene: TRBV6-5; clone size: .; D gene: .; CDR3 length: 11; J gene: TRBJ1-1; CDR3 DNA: TGTGCCAGCAGACGGGACACTGAAGCTTTCTTT; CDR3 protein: CASRRDTEAFF
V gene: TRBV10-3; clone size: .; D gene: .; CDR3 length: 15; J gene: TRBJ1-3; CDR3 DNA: TGTGCCATCAGTGAGCCTGGAGGCTCTGGAAACACCATATATTTT; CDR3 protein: CAISEPGGSGNTIYF
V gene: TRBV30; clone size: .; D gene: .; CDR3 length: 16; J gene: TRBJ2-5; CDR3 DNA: TGTGCCTGGAGTGTACGGGGGCTCCCAACAGTTGAGACCCAGTACTTC; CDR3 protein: CAWSVRGLPTVETQYF
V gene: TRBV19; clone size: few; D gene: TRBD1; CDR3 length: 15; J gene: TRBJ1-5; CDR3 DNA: TGTGCCAGTGGCACCGGGACAGGGAATGGGCAGCCCCAGCATTTT; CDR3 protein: CASGTGTGNGQPQHF
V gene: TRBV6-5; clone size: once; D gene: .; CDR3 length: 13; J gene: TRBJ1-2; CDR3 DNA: TGTGCCAGCAGTTATTCGATGAACTATGGCTACACCTTC; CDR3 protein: CASSYSMNYGYTF
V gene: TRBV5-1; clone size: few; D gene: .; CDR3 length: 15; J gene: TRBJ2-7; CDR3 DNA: TGCGCCAGCAGCTTGTCTGGGATTAGCGACTACGAGCAGTACTTC; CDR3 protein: CASSLSGISDYEQYF
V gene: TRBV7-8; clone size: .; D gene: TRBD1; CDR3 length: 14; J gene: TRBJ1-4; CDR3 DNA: TGTGCCAGCAGCTACGGGACAGTCAATGAAAAACTGTTTTTT; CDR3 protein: CASSYGTVNEKLFF
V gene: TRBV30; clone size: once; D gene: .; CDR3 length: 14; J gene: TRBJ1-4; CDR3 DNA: TGTGCCTGGAGTGCCCGGCCCTTCGGTGAAAAACTGTTTTTT; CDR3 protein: CAWSARPFGEKLFF
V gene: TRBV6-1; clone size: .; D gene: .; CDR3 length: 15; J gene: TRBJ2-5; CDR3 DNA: TGTGCCAGCAGCAAAGCGTCCGGGGAGCAAGAGACCCAGTACTTC; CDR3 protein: CASSKASGEQETQYF
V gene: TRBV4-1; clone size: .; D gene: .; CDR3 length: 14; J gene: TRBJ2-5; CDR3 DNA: TGCGCCAGCAGCCAAGATGTCGGGACTCGGGCCCAGTACTTC; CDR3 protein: CASSQDVGTRAQYF
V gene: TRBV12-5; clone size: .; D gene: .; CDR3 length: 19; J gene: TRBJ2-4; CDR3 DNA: TGTGCTAGTGGTTTGGAAGGGACCGCGGCAGGGGTAGGCAAAAACATTCAGTACTTC; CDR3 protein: CASGLEGTAAGVGKNIQYF
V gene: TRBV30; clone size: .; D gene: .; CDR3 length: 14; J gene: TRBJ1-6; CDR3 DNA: TGTGCCTGGAGTGTACGACAGATAGATTCACCCCTCCACTTT; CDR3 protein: CAWSVRQIDSPLHF
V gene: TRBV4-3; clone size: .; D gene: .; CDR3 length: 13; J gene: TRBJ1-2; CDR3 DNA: TGCGCCAGCAGCCGGACAGATTACTATGGCTACACCTTC; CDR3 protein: CASSRTDYYGYTF
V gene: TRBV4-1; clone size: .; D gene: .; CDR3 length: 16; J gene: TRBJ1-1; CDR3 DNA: TGCGCCAGCAGCTATGCGGGTGGGGCCGGGGGCACTGAAGCTTTCTTT; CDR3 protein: CASSYAGGAGGTEAFF
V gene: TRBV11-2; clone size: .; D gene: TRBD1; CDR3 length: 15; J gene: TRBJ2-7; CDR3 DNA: TGTGCCAGCAGCGACCGGGACAGGGCTTCCTACGAGCAGTACTTC; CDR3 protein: CASSDRDRASYEQYF
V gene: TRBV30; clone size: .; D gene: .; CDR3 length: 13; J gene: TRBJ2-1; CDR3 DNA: TGTGCCTGGACGGTGGACTCCTACAATGAGCAGTTCTTC; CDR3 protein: CAWTVDSYNEQFF
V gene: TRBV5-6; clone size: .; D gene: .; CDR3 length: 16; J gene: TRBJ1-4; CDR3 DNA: TGTGCCAGCAGCTTGTGGGGGCCCTCATCTAATGAAAAACTGTTTTTT; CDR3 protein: CASSLWGPSSNEKLFF
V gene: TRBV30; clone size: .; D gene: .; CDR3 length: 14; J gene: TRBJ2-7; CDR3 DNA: TGTGCCTGGATTCAGGGACCCAATTCCTACGAGCAGTACTTC; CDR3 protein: CAWIQGPNSYEQYF
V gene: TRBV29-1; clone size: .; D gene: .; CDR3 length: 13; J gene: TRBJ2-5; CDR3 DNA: TGCAGCGTTGATTCCAGAGCTCAAGAGACCCAGTACTTC; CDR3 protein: CSVDSRAQETQYF
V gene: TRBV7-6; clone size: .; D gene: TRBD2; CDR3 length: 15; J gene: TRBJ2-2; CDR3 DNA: TGTGCCAGCAGTAGCGGGGGGGCCTTATTCAGGGAGCTGTTTTTT; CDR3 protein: CASSSGGALFRELFF
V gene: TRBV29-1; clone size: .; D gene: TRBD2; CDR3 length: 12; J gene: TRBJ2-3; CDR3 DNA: TGCAGCGTCTCGCGGGGGACAGATACGCAGTATTTT; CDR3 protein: CSVSRGTDTQYF
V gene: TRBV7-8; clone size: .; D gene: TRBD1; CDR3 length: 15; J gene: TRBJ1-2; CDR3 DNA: TGTGCCAGCAGCCCCCGACAGGGGAATATGTATGGCTACACCTTC; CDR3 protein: CASSPRQGNMYGYTF